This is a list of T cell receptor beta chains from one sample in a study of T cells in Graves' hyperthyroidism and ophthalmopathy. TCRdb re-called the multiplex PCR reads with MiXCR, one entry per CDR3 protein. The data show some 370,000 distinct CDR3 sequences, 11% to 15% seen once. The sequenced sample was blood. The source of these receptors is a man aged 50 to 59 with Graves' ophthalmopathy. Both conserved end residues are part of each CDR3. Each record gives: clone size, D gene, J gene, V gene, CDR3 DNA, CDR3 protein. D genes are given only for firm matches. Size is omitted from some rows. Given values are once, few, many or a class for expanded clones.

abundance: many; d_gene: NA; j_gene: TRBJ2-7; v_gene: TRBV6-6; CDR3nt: TGTGCCAGCAGTTACTCGAAGGGTGCGGCGGATTACGAGCAGTACTTC; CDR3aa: CASSYSKGAADYEQYF
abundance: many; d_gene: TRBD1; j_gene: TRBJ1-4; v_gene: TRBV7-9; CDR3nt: TGTGCCAGCAGCCACGACAGGGTGCAAGAAAAACTGTTTTTT; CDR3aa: CASSHDRVQEKLFF
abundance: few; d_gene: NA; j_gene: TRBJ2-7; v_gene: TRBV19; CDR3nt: TGTGCCAGTAGGGGGGGCGTGTTGTCCTGCGGGCAGTACTTC; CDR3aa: CASRGGVLSCGQYF
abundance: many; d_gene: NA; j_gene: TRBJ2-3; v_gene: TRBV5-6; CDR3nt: TGTGCCAGCAGCTCGTTTTCAAACAGCGGAGGCACAGATACGCAGTATTTT; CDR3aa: CASSSFSNSGGTDTQYF
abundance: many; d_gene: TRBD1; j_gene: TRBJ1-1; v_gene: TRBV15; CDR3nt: TGTGCCACCAGCAGAGTGGACAGGACTGAAGCTTTCTTT; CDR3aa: CATSRVDRTEAFF
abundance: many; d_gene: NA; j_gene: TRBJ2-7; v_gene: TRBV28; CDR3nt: TGTGCCAGCTGTATTTCTTTGAGGTTAGGAACCCCCGAGCAGTACTTC; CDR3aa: CASCISLRLGTPEQYF
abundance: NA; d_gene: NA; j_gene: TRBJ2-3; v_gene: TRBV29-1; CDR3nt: TGCAGCGTTGGGGGTAGAAAGGAAGATACGCAGTATTTT; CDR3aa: CSVGGRKEDTQYF
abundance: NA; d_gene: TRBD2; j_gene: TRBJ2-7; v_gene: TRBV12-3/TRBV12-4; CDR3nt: TGTGCCAGCAGTTTCTCCGGGACTAGCGGGAGGGACGGGCAGTACTTC; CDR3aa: CASSFSGTSGRDGQYF
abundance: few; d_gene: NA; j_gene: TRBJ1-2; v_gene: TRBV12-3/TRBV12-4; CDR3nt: TGTGCCAGCAGTACCCGCCGCGGCCACTATGGCTACACCTTC; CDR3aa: CASSTRRGHYGYTF
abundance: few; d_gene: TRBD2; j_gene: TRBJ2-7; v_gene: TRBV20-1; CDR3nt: TGCAGTGCTAGAGATCTGGCTAGCGGGAGCCGGGAGCAGTACTTC; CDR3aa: CSARDLASGSREQYF
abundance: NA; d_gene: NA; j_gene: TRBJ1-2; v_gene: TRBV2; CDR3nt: TGTGCCAGCAGTCTCCAGCTAACGAGTAACTATGGCTACACCTTC; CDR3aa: CASSLQLTSNYGYTF
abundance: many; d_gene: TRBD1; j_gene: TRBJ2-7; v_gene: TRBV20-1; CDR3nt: TGCAGTGCTAGAACCGGGACAGGCACCTACGAGCAGTACTTC; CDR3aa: CSARTGTGTYEQYF
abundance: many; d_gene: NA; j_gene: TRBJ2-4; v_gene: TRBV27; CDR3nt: TGTGCCAGCAGGGGCCTCCGTAGGGAAGGCAAAAACATTCAGTACTTC; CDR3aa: CASRGLRREGKNIQYF
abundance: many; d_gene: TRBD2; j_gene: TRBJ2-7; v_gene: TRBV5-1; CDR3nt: TGCGCCAGCAGCTTGGGACTAGCGGGTGAAGAGCAGTACTTC; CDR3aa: CASSLGLAGEEQYF
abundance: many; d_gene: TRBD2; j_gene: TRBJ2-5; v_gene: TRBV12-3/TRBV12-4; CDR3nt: TGTGCCAGCAGGGGGACTAGCGGACTCCAAGAGACCCAGTACTTC; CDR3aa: CASRGTSGLQETQYF
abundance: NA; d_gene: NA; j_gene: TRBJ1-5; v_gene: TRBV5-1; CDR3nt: TGCGCCAGCAGCCTGGACGGGCAGATTAATCAGCCCCAGCATTTT; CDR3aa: CASSLDGQINQPQHF
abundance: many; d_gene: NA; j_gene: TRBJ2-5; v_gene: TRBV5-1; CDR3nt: TGCGCCAGCAGCTTGGATACGGTACAAGAGACCCAGTACTTC; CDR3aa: CASSLDTVQETQYF
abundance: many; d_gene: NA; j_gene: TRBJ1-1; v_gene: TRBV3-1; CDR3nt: TGTGCCAGCAGCCAAGCTGACACTGAAGCTTTCTTT; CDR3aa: CASSQADTEAFF
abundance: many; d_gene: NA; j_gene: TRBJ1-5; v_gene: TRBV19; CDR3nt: TGTGCCAGTAATCGCCAGCCCCAGCATTTT; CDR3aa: CASNRQPQHF
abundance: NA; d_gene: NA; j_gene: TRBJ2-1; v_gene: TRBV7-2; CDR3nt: TGTGCCAGCAAAAGCTTTGGGGCGGGAAATGAGCAGTTCTTC; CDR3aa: CASKSFGAGNEQFF